This TCR beta chain was identified in a study of CD8 T cells in Susac syndrome. J lost 6 bases, V lost 6 bases, and 8 bases had no gene match. Germline V gene lookup returns CDR1 SEHNR and CDR2 FQNEAQ (reference sequence). The CDR3 contains 15 residues. RNA, at roughly 0.45 to 1 ug, was reverse transcribed with random hexamers. TCRdb redid the calling of the immunoSEQ multiplex PCR reads with MiXCR, one entry per CDR3 protein. The sample consists of 69,000 or so distinct CDR3 sequences, about 95% of them appearing once. This clonotype is a singleton in its sample. Controls were healthy donors chosen to match patients in age and sex.

Sequenced material: CD8+ T cells from PBMCs. The source is a human donor in good health. The chain carries TRBV7-9 and TRBJ2-1, with 10 bases aligning to TRBD2. Here the CDR3 reads CASRLTSGDRNEQFF. The CDR3, as DNA: TGTGCCAGCAGGCTCACTAGCGGGGACCGCAATGAGCAGTTCTTC.